This TCR beta chain was recovered during a study of naive and memory T cell subsets. Study observations and caveats: Expression changes during T cell differentiation may affect RNA-based TCR counts. Clonotypes here are unpaired alpha or beta chain sequences.

The CDR3 is 16 amino acids. CDR1 and CDR2 (germline): SEHNR, FQNEAQ (reference sequence). With 1 base clipped from V and 2 bases from J, the junction kept 5 bases outside the gene matches. Four subsets defined by CD45RA and CD27 were sorted after CD3, CD4, CD8 and live/dead staining. An equimolar mix of two oligonucleotides served as the beta constant-region primer for TRBC1 and TRBC2. The ligated cDNA underwent four PCR rounds using SP2 and nested alpha and beta constant-region primers. TCRdb reprocessed the UMI-ligation and nested PCR reads with MiXCR, giving one entry per CDR3 protein. The sample carries 95,000 to 150,000 distinct CDR3 sequences, 35% to 45% recorded once. On this clonotype: What it binds is not known.

This TCR came from a human donor in good health. J is TRBJ2-1 and V is TRBV7-9; 7 bases match TRBD1. The sequencing sample was made of central memory CD4+ T cells from blood. CDR3 DNA sequence: TGTGCCAGCAGCTTAGGCCCAGGGGGACCCTACAATGAGCAGTTCTTC. Encoded protein: CASSLGPGGPYNEQFF. The entire variable domain, with the rest obtained from reference TRBV7-9 and TRBJ2-1, is as follows: DTGVSQNPRHKITKRGQNVTFRCDPISEHNRLYWYRQTLGQGPEFLTYFQNEAQLEKSRLLSDRFSAERPKGSFSTLEIQRTEQGDSAMYLCASSLGPGGPYNEQFFGPGTRLTVL.